The T cell receptor (beta chain) under discussion was sequenced for a study of T cell responses to AZD1222 COVID-19 vaccine. General observations from the study: No day 14 peak samples; only post-peak repertoires were characterized.

TCRdb's table, derived via immunoSEQ multiplex PCR, lists solely in-frame clones and lacks some. The sample consists of 65,000 to 70,000 clones, 83% of them appearing once. This clone was counted a few times. No antigen is known for it. CDR1 MNHEY and CDR2 SVGAGI come from the germline V gene. The J segment lost 3 bases and the V segment lost 6 bases, leaving 10 bases of the junction unmatched. The CDR3 spans 15 residues. The specimen was peripheral blood, collected 28 days after the second AZD1222 dose. The receptor's source is an adult who received the AZD1222 COVID-19 vaccine. The J gene is TRBJ2-5, the V gene TRBV6-5, with 7 positions matching TRBD1. The CDR3 DNA reads TGTGCCAGCAGCCTCTCCGGGACAGAGAAAGAGACCCAGTACTTC. Translated, it gives CASSLSGTEKETQYF.